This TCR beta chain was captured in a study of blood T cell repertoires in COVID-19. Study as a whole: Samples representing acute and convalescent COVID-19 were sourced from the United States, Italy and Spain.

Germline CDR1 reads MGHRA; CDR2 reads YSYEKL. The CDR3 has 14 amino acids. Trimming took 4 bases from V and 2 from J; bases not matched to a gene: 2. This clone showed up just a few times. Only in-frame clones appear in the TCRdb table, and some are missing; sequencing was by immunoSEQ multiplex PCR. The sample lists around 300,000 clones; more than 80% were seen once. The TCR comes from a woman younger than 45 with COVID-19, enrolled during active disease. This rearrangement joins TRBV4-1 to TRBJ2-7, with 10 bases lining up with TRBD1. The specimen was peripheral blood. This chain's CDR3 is CASSPGQGTYEQYF. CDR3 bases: TGCGCCAGCAGCCCGGGACAGGGGACCTACGAGCAGTACTTC.